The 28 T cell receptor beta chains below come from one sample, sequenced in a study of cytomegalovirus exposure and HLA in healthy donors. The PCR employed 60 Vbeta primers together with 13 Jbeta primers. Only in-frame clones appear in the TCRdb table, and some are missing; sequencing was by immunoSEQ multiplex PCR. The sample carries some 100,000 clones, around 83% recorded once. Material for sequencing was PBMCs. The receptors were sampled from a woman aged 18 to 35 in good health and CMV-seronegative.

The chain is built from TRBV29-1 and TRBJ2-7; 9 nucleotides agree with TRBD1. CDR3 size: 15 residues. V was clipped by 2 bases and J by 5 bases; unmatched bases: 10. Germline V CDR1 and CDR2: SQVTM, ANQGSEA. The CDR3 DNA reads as TGCAGCGTTGAAAATCTAACAGGGGGCGTCGACGAGCAGTACTTC. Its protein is CSVENLTGGVDEQYF.

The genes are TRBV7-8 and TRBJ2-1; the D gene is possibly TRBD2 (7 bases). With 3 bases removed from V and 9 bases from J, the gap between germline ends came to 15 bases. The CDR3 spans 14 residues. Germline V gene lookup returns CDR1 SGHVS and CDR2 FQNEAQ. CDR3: CASSLYREGSEQFF. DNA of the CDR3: TGTGCCAGCAGCTTGTACAGGGAGGGCTCTGAGCAGTTCTTC.

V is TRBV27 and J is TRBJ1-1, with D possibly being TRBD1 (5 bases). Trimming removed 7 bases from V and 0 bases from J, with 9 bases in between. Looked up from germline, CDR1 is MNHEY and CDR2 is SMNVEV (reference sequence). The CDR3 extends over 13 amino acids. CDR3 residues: CASKRGLNTEAFF. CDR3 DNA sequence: TGTGCCAGCAAGCGGGGCCTGAACACTGAAGCTTTCTTT.

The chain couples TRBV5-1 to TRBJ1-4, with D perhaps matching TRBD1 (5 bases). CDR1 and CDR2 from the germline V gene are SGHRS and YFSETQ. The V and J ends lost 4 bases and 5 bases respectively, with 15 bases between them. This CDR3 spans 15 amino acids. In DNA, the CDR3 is TGCGCCAGCAGCCAAGGTAGGGGCGCGAATGAAAAACTGTTTTTT. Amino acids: CASSQGRGANEKLFF.

The CDR3: CASSQDPPGSGNTIYF. CDR3 DNA sequence: TGCGCCAGCAGCCAAGACCCCCCGGGCTCTGGAAACACCATATATTTT. This chain connects TRBV4-3 to TRBJ1-3, with D hard to call. Germline values: CDR1 LGHNA, CDR2 YSLEER. CDR3 length: 16 residues. V lost 0 bases and J lost 0, with 9 bases in between.

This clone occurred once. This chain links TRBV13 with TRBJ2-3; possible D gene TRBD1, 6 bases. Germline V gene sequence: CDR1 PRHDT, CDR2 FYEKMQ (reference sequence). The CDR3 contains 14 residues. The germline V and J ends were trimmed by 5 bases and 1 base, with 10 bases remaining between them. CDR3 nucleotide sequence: TGTGCCAGCAGCACCCGGACAGGCACAGATACGCAGTATTTT. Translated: CASSTRTGTDTQYF.

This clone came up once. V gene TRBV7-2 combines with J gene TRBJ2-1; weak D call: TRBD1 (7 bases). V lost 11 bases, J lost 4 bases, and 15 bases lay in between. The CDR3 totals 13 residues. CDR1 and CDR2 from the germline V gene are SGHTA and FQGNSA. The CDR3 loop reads CAGGGSSYNEQFF. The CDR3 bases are TGTGCCGGAGGGGGCAGCAGTTACAATGAGCAGTTCTTC.

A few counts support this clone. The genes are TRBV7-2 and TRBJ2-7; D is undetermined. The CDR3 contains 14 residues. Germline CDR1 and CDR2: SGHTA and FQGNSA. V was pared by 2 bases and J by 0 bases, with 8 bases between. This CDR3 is CASSLSRFSYEQYF. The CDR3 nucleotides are TGTGCCAGCAGCTTATCCCGGTTCTCCTACGAGCAGTACTTC.

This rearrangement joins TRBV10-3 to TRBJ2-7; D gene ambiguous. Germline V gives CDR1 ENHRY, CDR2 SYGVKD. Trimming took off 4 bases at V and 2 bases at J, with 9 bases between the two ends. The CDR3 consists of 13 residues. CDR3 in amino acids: CAISAHTTYEQYF. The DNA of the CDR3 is TGTGCCATCAGTGCGCACACAACCTACGAGCAGTACTTC.

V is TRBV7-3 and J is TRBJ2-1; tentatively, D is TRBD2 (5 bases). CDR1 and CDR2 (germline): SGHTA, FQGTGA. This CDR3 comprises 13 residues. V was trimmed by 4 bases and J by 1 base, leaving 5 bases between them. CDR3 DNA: TGTGCCAGCAGCTCGGGGTCCTACAATGAGCAGTTCTTC. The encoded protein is CASSSGSYNEQFF.

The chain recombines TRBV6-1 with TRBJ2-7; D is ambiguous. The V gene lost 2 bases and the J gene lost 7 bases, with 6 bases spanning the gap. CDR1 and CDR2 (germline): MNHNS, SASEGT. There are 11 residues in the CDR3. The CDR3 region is CASSESVEQYF. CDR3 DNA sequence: TGTGCCAGCAGTGAATCGGTAGAGCAGTACTTC.

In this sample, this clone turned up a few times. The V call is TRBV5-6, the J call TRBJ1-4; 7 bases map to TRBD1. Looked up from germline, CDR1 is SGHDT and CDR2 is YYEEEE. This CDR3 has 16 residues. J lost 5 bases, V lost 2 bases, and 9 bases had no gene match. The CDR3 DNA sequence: TGTGCCAGCAGCTTAACAGAGGGGGCCAGAAATGAAAAACTGTTTTTT. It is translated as CASSLTEGARNEKLFF.

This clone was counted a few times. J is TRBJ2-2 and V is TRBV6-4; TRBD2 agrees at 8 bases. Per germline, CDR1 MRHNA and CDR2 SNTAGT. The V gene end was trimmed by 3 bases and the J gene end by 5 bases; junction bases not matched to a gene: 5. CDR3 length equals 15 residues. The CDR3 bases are TGTGCCAGCAGTGAGGGACTAGACCGGACCGGGGAGCTGTTTTTT. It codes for CASSEGLDRTGELFF.

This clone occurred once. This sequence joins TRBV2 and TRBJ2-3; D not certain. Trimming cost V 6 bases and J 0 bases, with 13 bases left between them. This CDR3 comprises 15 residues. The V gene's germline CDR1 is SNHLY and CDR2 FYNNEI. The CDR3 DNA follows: TGTGCCAGCAGCCCACAGAGACCTAGCACAGATACGCAGTATTTT. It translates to CASSPQRPSTDTQYF. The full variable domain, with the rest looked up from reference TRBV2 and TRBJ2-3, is EPEVTQTPSHQVTQMGQEVILRCVPISNHLYFYWYRQILGQKVEFLVSFYNNEISEKSEIFDDQFSVERPDGSNFTLKIRSTKLEDSAMYFCASSPQRPSTDTQYFGPGTRLTVL.

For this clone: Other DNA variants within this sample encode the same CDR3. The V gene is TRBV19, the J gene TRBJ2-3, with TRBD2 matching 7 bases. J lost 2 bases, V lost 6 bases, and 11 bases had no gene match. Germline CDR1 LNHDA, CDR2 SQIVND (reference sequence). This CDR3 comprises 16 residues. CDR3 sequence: CASSPGLADLTDTQYF. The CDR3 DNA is TGTGCCAGTAGCCCGGGCCTAGCGGACCTCACAGATACGCAGTATTTT.

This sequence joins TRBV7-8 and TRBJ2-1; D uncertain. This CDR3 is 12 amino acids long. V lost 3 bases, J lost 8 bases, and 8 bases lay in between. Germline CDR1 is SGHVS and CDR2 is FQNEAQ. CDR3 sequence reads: CASSFLFHEQFF. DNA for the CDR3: TGTGCCAGCAGCTTTCTTTTCCATGAGCAGTTCTTC. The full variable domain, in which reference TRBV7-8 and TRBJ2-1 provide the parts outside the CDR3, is GAGVSQSPRYKVAKRGQDVALRCDPISGHVSLFWYQQALGQGPEFLTYFQNEAQLDKSGLPSDRFFAERPEGSVSTLKIQRTQQEDSAVYLCASSFLFHEQFFGPGTRLTVL.

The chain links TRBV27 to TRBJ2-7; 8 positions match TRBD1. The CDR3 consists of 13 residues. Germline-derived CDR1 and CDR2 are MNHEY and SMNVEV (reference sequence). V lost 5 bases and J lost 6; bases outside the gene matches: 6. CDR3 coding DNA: TGTGCCAGCAGTCTTTGGACAGGGACCGAGCAGTACTTC. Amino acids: CASSLWTGTEQYF.

DNA of the CDR3: TGTGCCAGCAGCCGGACTAGCGGGGTATCCTACGAGCAGTACTTC. This encodes CASSRTSGVSYEQYF. The V call is TRBV6-5, the J call TRBJ2-7, with 12 bases fitting TRBD2. The trim removed 6 bases at V and 1 base at J, leaving 4 bases unmatched. Per germline, CDR1 MNHEY and CDR2 SVGAGI. This CDR3 is 15 amino acids long.

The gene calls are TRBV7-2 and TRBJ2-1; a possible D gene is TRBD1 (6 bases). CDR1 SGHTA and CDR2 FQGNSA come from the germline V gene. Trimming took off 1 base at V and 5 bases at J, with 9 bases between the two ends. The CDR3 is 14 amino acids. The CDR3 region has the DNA TGTGCCAGCAGCTTAGGGACAGCCCACAATGAGCAGTTCTTC. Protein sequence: CASSLGTAHNEQFF. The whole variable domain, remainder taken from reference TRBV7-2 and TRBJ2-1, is GAGVSQSPSNKVTEKGKDVELRCDPISGHTALYWYRQSLGQGLEFLIYFQGNSAPDKSGLPSDRFSAERTGGSVSTLTIQRTQQEDSAVYLCASSLGTAHNEQFFGPGTRLTVL.

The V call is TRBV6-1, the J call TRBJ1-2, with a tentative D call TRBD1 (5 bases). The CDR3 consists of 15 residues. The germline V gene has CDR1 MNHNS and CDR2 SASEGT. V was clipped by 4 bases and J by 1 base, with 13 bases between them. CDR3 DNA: TGTGCCAGCAGTGGAGAAGGGGATTATAACTATGGCTACACCTTC. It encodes CASSGEGDYNYGYTF.

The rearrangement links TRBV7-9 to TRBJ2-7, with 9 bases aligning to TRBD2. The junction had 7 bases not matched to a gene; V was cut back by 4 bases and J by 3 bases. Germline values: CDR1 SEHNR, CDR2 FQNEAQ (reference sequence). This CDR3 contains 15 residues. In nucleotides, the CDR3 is TGTGCCAGCAGCTCCCGGACTAGCGTACTCTACGAGCAGTACTTC. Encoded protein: CASSSRTSVLYEQYF.

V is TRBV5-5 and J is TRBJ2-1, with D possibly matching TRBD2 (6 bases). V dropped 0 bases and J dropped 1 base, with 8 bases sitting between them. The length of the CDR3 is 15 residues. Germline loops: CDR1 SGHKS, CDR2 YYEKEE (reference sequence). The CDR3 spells CASSLGGESYNEQFF. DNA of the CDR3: TGTGCCAGCAGCTTGGGGGGGGAATCCTACAATGAGCAGTTCTTC.

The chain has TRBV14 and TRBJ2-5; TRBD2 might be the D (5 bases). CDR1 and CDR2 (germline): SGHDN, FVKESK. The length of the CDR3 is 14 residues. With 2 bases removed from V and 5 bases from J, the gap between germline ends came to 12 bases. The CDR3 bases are TGTGCCAGCAGCCAAAGGGAGTTCGGGGAGACCCAGTACTTC. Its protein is CASSQREFGETQYF.

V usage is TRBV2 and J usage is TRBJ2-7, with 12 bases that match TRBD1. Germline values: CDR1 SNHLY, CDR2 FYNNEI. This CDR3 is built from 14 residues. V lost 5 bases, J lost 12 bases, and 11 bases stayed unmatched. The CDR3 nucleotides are TGTGCCAGCAGTTCCGGGACAGGGGGCATCCGGGGGTACTTC. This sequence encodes CASSSGTGGIRGYF.

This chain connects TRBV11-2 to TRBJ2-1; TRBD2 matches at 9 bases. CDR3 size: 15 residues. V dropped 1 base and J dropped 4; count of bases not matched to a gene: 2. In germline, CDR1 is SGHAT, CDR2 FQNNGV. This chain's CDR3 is CASSLGTSEYNEQFF. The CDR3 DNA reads TGTGCCAGCAGCTTAGGGACTAGCGAGTACAATGAGCAGTTCTTC.

CDR3 protein: CASSPLAGSTDTQYF. Written as DNA, the CDR3 is TGCGCCAGCAGCCCTCTAGCGGGGAGCACAGATACGCAGTATTTT. This chain connects TRBV5-1 to TRBJ2-3, with 9 bases lining up with TRBD2. Unmatched junction bases numbered 3, after V lost 4 bases and J lost 0 bases. Germline values: CDR1 SGHRS, CDR2 YFSETQ. This CDR3 region has 15 residues.

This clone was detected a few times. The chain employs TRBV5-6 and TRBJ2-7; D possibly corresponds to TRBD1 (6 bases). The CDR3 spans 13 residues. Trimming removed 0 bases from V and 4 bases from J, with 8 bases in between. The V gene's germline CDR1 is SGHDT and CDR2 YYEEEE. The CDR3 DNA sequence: TGTGCCAGCAGCTTGGTAGGGGGTTACGAGCAGTACTTC. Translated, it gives CASSLVGGYEQYF. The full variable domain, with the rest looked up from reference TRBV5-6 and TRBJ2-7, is DAGVTQSPTHLIKTRGQQVTLRCSPKSGHDTVSWYQQALGQGPQFIFQYYEEEERQRGNFPDRFSGHQFPNYSSELNVNALLLGDSALYLCASSLVGGYEQYFGPGTRLTVT.

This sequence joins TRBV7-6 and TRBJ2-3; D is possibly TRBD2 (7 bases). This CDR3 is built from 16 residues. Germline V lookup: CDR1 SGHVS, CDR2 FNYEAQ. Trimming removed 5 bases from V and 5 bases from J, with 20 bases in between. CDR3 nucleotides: TGTGCCAGCAGCGGGCTCCTGGGGGGGGCGGGAGATACGCAGTATTTT. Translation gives CASSGLLGGAGDTQYF.